These 30 T cell receptor beta chains came from one sample sequenced in a study of T cells in Graves' hyperthyroidism and ophthalmopathy. Amplification yielded TCR beta CDR3 regions, with RNA transcripts as the source. RT-PCR in the first round (using the HTBI primer set) targeted the TCR CDR3. MiXCR, run by TCRdb on the multiplex PCR reads, gives a single entry per CDR3 protein. The profile shows about 720,000 distinct CDR3 sequences, 16% of them singletons. Sequencing input: blood. Every receptor here comes from a man aged 18 to 30 with Graves' hyperthyroidism.

This clonotype was observed at least ten times. The rearrangement uses TRBV28 and TRBJ2-3; no clear D gene. Germline V lookup: CDR1 MDHEN, CDR2 SYDVKM. Trimming left V 4 bases short and J 4 bases short, with 12 bases between. The CDR3 spans 14 residues. CDR3 in amino acids: CASSSSRSSDTQYF. DNA of the CDR3: TGTGCCAGCAGTTCCTCCAGAAGCTCAGATACGCAGTATTTT.

Only one count was recorded for this clonotype. The CDR3 is CAWKHDDMNTEAFF. As DNA, the CDR3 is TGTGCCTGGAAACATGACGACATGAACACTGAAGCTTTCTTT. The V and J genes are TRBV30 and TRBJ1-1, with D hard to call. Trimming shortened V by 4 bases and J by 0 bases, and 12 bases separated the two germline ends. The CDR3 is made up of 14 amino acids. The germline CDR1 and CDR2 sequences are GTSNPN and SVGIG (reference sequence).

This clonotype was observed a few times. In DNA, the CDR3 is TGTGCCAGCAGTTACGGGGGGATGGACGAAAAACTGTTTTTT. As protein: CASSYGGMDEKLFF. The chain joins TRBV6-2 or TRBV6-3 to TRBJ1-4; weak D call: TRBD1 (5 bases). CDR1 is MNHEY, CDR2 SVGEGT, per germline. The V end lost 2 bases, the J end lost 8 bases, and 12 bases lay between the germline ends. This CDR3 comprises 14 residues.

This clonotype appeared many times. The CDR3 DNA is TGCAGTGCTAGAGCCAGGGGGGGACACGAGACCCAGTACTTC. This translates into CSARARGGHETQYF. The chain combines TRBV20-1 with TRBJ2-5; D may match TRBD1 or TRBD2 (7 bases each). Trimming stripped 1 base from V and 5 bases from J, with 14 bases between. This CDR3 comprises 14 residues. Germline loops: CDR1 DFQATT, CDR2 SNEGSKA (reference sequence).

This clonotype was found many times. The junction departs from the called germline gene at one end, perhaps through a read error. The chain employs TRBV2 and TRBJ2-5; tentatively, D is TRBD1 (6 bases). CDR3 length: 15 amino acids. From germline, CDR1 is SNHLY and CDR2 FYNNEI. The CDR3, as DNA: TGTGCCAGCAGCGAAGGCACAGGGCTTAGAGAGACCCAGTACTTC. Translation: CASSEGTGLRETQYF.

The chain is built from TRBV15 and TRBJ1-6; TRBD1 aligns across 8 bases. CDR3 length: 15 residues. V gave up 3 bases and J gave up 10 bases; unmatched junction bases: 8. From germline, CDR1 is LNHNV and CDR2 YYDKDF (reference sequence). The CDR3 loop reads CATSRRQGANSPLHF. DNA for the CDR3: TGTGCCACCAGCAGGAGGCAGGGGGCGAACTCACCCCTCCACTTT.

This clonotype has ten or more counts. V and J are TRBV7-2 and TRBJ1-1; D is possibly TRBD1 (5 bases). The CDR3 consists of 16 residues. V was cut by 5 bases and J by 0 bases, with 16 bases left in between. The germline V gene encodes CDR1 SGHTA and CDR2 FQGNSA. The CDR3 DNA sequence: TGTGCCAGCAGCCCTGGCCGACAGATCATGAACACTGAAGCTTTCTTT. Its protein product is CASSPGRQIMNTEAFF.

This clonotype has only a few counts. This chain links TRBV15 with TRBJ2-2, with TRBD2 matching over 10 bases. The CDR3 runs to 18 residues. Trimming removed 0 bases from V and 3 bases from J; junction bases left unmatched: 7. Germline V lookup: CDR1 LNHNV, CDR2 YYDKDF (reference sequence). The CDR3 region is CATSRDLASGRDTGELFF. As DNA, the CDR3 is TGTGCCACCAGCAGAGATTTGGCTAGCGGGAGAGACACCGGGGAGCTGTTTTTT.

The CDR3 here is CASSTREAAKSQFF. The CDR3 DNA is TGTGCCAGCAGCACCCGGGAGGCGGCCAAGTCACAGTTCTTC. The chain carries TRBV11-3 and TRBJ2-1; 7 bases match TRBD2. With V trimmed by 5 bases and J by 13 bases, 14 bases remained unmatched. The CDR3 contains 14 residues. The germline V gene encodes CDR1 SGHNT and CDR2 YENEEA.

The table lists this clonotype with many counts. The CDR3 nucleotides read TGTGCCACCCGACAGGGGGCCTCTGCGAACACCGGGGAGCTGTTTTTT. It encodes CATRQGASANTGELFF. The J gene is TRBJ2-2, the V gene TRBV2, with 10 bases fitting TRBD1. The V and J ends lost 10 bases and 0 bases, in that order; junction bases with no gene match: 8. Germline V CDR1 and CDR2: SNHLY, FYNNEI. The CDR3 covers 16 residues.

The chain recombines TRBV7-9 with TRBJ2-5, with a tentative D call TRBD1 (6 bases). Germline V gene data show CDR1 as SEHNR and CDR2 as FQNEAQ (reference sequence). Trimming cost V 4 bases and J 3 bases, with 6 bases left between them. The CDR3 extends over 12 amino acids. The chain's CDR3 is CASSWTEETQYF. The DNA of the CDR3 is TGTGCCAGCAGCTGGACAGAAGAGACCCAGTACTTC.

V gene TRBV4-3 combines with J gene TRBJ2-7; D gene uncertain. V lost 3 bases and J 3 bases, leaving 15 bases between the germline ends. In germline, CDR1 is LGHNA, CDR2 YSLEER. The length of the CDR3 is 15 residues. The CDR3 sequence is CASSHGSSDGYEQYF. Here the CDR3 DNA reads TGCGCCAGCAGCCACGGTTCCTCGGACGGCTACGAGCAGTACTTC.

This clonotype was picked up a small number of times. The gene calls are TRBV28 and TRBJ2-1; the match to TRBD1 covers 11 bases. This CDR3 spans 19 amino acids. J was trimmed by 2 bases and V by 6 bases; bases with no gene match: 15. The germline CDR1 and CDR2 sequences are MDHEN and SYDVKM. The CDR3 spells CASSPPGQGGSTPYNEQFF. In DNA form, the CDR3 reads TGTGCCAGCAGCCCTCCGGGACAGGGGGGTAGTACCCCCTACAATGAGCAGTTCTTC.

This clonotype was seen ten or more times. This chain joins TRBV12-3 or TRBV12-4 and TRBJ2-3, with D unresolved. Trimming took off 5 bases at V and 2 bases at J, with 8 bases between the two ends. This CDR3 contains 13 residues. Here the CDR3 DNA reads TGTGCCAGCAGTCACCGGTACACAGATACGCAGTATTTT. This encodes CASSHRYTDTQYF.

This clonotype was seen more than once but under ten times. The chain recombines TRBV28 with TRBJ1-2; D possibly corresponds to TRBD1 (6 bases). Germline V gene data show CDR1 as MDHEN and CDR2 as SYDVKM. The CDR3 extends over 14 amino acids. Trimming took 5 bases from V and 7 from J, leaving 17 bases between them. The CDR3 DNA is TGTGCCAGCAGTCCCCTCCAGGGGCGCCTTGGCTACACCTTC. Translation: CASSPLQGRLGYTF.

The V and J genes are TRBV20-1 and TRBJ2-3; D may be TRBD2 (6 bases). Germline V gives CDR1 DFQATT, CDR2 SNEGSKA (reference sequence). The CDR3 is 14 amino acids. V lost 2 bases to trimming and J lost 3 bases, with 12 bases between them. The CDR3 DNA follows: TGCAGTGCTAGACCCGGGACTTTAACAGATACGCAGTATTTT. Protein sequence: CSARPGTLTDTQYF.

The chain combines TRBV29-1 with TRBJ2-7; TRBD1 matches 9 bases. The CDR3 is 14 amino acids. Germline V gives CDR1 SQVTM, CDR2 ANQGSEA. Trimming at V came to 3 bases and at J to 4 bases, leaving 7 bases not matched to a gene. CDR3 DNA sequence: TGCAGCGTTGACTCCGAGACAGGGGGGTACGAGCAGTACTTC. Translation gives CSVDSETGGYEQYF.

This clonotype has a handful of counts. This CDR3 reads CSVEDRELFF. CDR3 DNA: TGCAGCGTTGAAGACAGGGAACTGTTTTTT. V is TRBV29-1 and J is TRBJ1-4; TRBD1 is a possible D gene (5 bases). Between the trimmed V and J ends, which lost 0 bases and 12 bases, there was a span of 5 bases. CDR1 is SQVTM and CDR2 is ANQGSEA in the germline V gene. The CDR3 spans 10 residues.

This clonotype was found a few times. This chain connects TRBV28 to TRBJ2-3, with D possibly being TRBD2 (6 bases). The CDR3 has 17 amino acids. Germline CDR1 reads MDHEN; CDR2 reads SYDVKM. V lost 6 bases and J 4 bases, leaving 23 bases between the germline ends. CDR3 sequence reads: CASRTLRDSSPADTQYF. CDR3 coding DNA: TGTGCCAGCAGGACCCTCCGGGACTCTTCACCCGCAGATACGCAGTATTTT.

The sample holds many counts of this clonotype. The V gene is TRBV28, the J gene TRBJ2-3; D tentatively fits TRBD1 or TRBD2 (6 bases each). V was pared by 8 bases and J by 3 bases, with 21 bases between. CDR3 length: 16 amino acids. Per the germline V gene, CDR1 is MDHEN and CDR2 is SYDVKM. DNA for the CDR3: TGTGCCAGCGCCGTGAGGGGGGAGTCTAGGACAGATACGCAGTATTTT. Its translation is CASAVRGESRTDTQYF.

The V call is TRBV7-9, the J call TRBJ2-2; a possible D gene is TRBD2 (6 bases). Germline CDR1 SEHNR, CDR2 FQNEAQ (reference sequence). V lost 2 bases to trimming and J lost 7 bases, with 14 bases between them. CDR3 length equals 15 residues. As DNA, the CDR3 is TGTGCCAGCAGCTTACGGGACTTGTCGAGCGGGGAGCTGTTTTTT. This codes for CASSLRDLSSGELFF.

The gene calls are TRBV27 and TRBJ2-5; 9 bases are shared with TRBD1. Trimming cost V 7 bases and J 4 bases; bases outside gene matches: 10. CDR1 and CDR2 from the germline V gene are MNHEY and SMNVEV (reference sequence). The CDR3 contains 15 residues. The CDR3 is CASTDLQGARETQYF. The CDR3 nucleotides are TGTGCCAGCACGGACTTACAGGGGGCGCGAGAGACCCAGTACTTC.

The chain couples TRBV20-1 to TRBJ2-2, with D maybe TRBD1 (6 bases). Deletions cut 4 bases from V and 1 base from J, with 10 bases between. From germline, CDR1 is DFQATT and CDR2 SNEGSKA (reference sequence). The CDR3 loop spans 14 amino acids. The CDR3, as DNA: TGCAGTGCTACCGGGACAAAGAACACCGGGGAGCTGTTTTTT. Protein sequence: CSATGTKNTGELFF.

The table lists this clonotype with many counts. The chain employs TRBV12-3 or TRBV12-4 and TRBJ2-3, with D tentatively TRBD2 (5 bases). The CDR3 runs to 13 residues. V gave up 7 bases and J gave up 1 base, with 9 bases separating them. The CDR3 loop reads CASMAAGTDTQYF. The CDR3 nucleotides are TGTGCCAGCATGGCAGCGGGCACAGATACGCAGTATTTT.

This clonotype was picked up a small number of times. This chain's CDR3 is CASSQDGTSGRGEQYF. The CDR3, as DNA: TGTGCCAGCAGCCAAGACGGGACTAGCGGACGTGGCGAGCAGTACTTC. The chain uses TRBV3-1 and TRBJ2-7; 11 nucleotides match TRBD2. The V gene's germline CDR1 is LGHDT and CDR2 YNNKEL (reference sequence). This CDR3 region has 16 residues. V shed 0 bases, J shed 6 bases, and the junction held 7 bases outside the gene matches.

The gene calls are TRBV19 and TRBJ2-7, with 8 bases fitting TRBD1. The CDR3 has 15 amino acids. Germline CDR1 is LNHDA and CDR2 is SQIVND (reference sequence). The V segment lost 5 bases and the J segment 2 bases; nucleotides outside the gene matches: 8. CDR3 loop: CASSPGQGPTYEQYF. In DNA, the CDR3 is TGTGCCAGTAGTCCTGGACAGGGCCCCACCTACGAGCAGTACTTC. Full variable domain (remainder filled in from reference TRBV19 and TRBJ2-7): DGGITQSPKYLFRKEGQNVTLSCEQNLNHDAMYWYRQDPGQGLRLIYYSQIVNDFQKGDIAEGYSVSREKKESFPLTVTSAQKNPTAFYLCASSPGQGPTYEQYFGPGTRLTVT.

This chain joins TRBV29-1 and TRBJ1-1; the D is unclear. This CDR3 has 13 amino acids. V was clipped by 7 bases and J by 3 bases, with 15 bases between them. Germline V gene lookup returns CDR1 SQVTM and CDR2 ANQGSEA. The CDR3 region has the DNA TGCAGCGCCAAGGATTTCTCGGACACTGAAGCTTTCTTT. Its translation: CSAKDFSDTEAFF.

This clonotype was detected ten times or more. The rearrangement links TRBV11-2 to TRBJ2-3; D is unclear. The CDR3 totals 15 residues. Germline V CDR1 and CDR2: SGHAT, FQNNGV. V was cut by 1 base and J by 1 base, with 9 bases left in between. The CDR3 spells CASSLGIVGTDTQYF. DNA for the CDR3: TGTGCCAGCAGCTTAGGAATAGTGGGCACAGATACGCAGTATTTT.

This clonotype was seen repeatedly, ten times or more. The chain links TRBV6-1 to TRBJ2-5, with 8 bases matching TRBD2. The CDR3 sequence is 16 residues long. Germline CDR1 reads MNHNS; CDR2 reads SASEGT. Losses at the gene ends were 6 bases for V and 3 bases for J; bases not matched to a gene: 12. The CDR3 loop reads CASRLDSTSGEETQYF. The CDR3 DNA follows: TGTGCCAGCAGACTCGACTCCACTAGCGGCGAAGAGACCCAGTACTTC.

This clonotype was seen ten or more times. The V call is TRBV7-3, the J call TRBJ2-7; 12 nucleotides match TRBD1. CDR3 length: 15 amino acids. V lost 5 bases, J lost 4 bases, and 6 bases stayed unmatched. Germline V CDR1 and CDR2: SGHTA, FQGTGA. CDR3 protein: CASSPGQGARYEQYF. The CDR3 bases are TGTGCCAGCAGCCCGGGACAGGGGGCGCGATACGAGCAGTACTTC.